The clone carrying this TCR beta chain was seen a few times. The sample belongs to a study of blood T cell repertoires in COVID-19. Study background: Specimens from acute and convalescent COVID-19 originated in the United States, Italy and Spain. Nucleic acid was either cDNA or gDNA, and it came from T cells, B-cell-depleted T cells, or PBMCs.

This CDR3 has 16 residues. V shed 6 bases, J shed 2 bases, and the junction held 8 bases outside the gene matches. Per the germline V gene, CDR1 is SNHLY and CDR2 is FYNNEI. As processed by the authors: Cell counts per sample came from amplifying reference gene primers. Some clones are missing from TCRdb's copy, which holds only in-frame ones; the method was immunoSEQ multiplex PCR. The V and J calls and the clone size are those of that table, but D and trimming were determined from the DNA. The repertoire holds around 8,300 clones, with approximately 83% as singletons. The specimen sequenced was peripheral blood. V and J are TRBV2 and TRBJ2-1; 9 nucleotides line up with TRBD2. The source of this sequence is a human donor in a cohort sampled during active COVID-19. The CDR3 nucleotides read TGTGCCAGCAGACCATTCGCTAGCGGGGCCTACAATGAGCAGTTCTTC. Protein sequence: CASRPFASGAYNEQFF.